These 31 T cell receptor beta chains originate from one sample sequenced in a study of T-cell reconstitution after alpha-beta-depleted transplantation in children. TCRbeta library preparation incorporated unique molecular identifiers. TCRdb called the PCR reads again in MiXCR, with one record for every CDR3 protein. The sample lists 500,000 to 600,000 distinct CDR3 sequences; over 20% were seen once. Sequenced here: PBMCs, sampled before TCRalphabeta/CD19-depleted stem cell transplant. Every receptor here comes from a boy younger than two with Wiskott-Aldrich syndrome, due to receive a stem cell transplant.

This CDR3 reads CAICLAPIVGTYNEQFF. The CDR3 bases are TGTGCCATCTGTTTGGCCCCGATTGTCGGCACCTACAATGAGCAGTTCTTC. V is TRBV3-1 and J is TRBJ2-1; no clear D gene. V was pared by 10 bases and J by 2 bases, with 24 bases between. Germline loops: CDR1 LGHDT, CDR2 YNNKEL (reference sequence). The CDR3 contains 17 residues.

The chain links TRBV5-6 to TRBJ2-1; D may be TRBD1 or TRBD2 (5 bases each). Trimming took off 4 bases at V and 2 bases at J, with 13 bases between the two ends. The CDR3 has 15 amino acids. The germline V gene has CDR1 SGHDT and CDR2 YYEEEE. This CDR3 is CASSRGVAPYNEQFF. Here the CDR3 DNA reads TGTGCCAGCAGCCGAGGGGTAGCCCCCTACAATGAGCAGTTCTTC.

CDR3 bases: TGCGCCAGCAGCCCGGTTAGCGGGAGTTCCTACAATGAGCAGTTCTTC. It translates to CASSPVSGSSYNEQFF. This chain links TRBV5-1 with TRBJ2-1; 9 nucleotides match TRBD2. Germline trimming cut 4 bases from V and 1 base from J; bases unmatched to any gene: 6. This CDR3 comprises 16 residues. Germline V gene data show CDR1 as SGHRS and CDR2 as YFSETQ. The full variable domain, completed using reference TRBV5-1 and TRBJ2-1, is KAGVTQTPRYLIKTRGQQVTLSCSPISGHRSVSWYQQTPGQGLQFLFEYFSETQRNKGNFPGRFSGRQFSNSRSEMNVSTLELGDSALYLCASSPVSGSSYNEQFFGPGTRLTVL.

The chain employs TRBV4-1 and TRBJ2-7; D may correspond to TRBD1 or TRBD2 (5 bases each). V was pared by 0 bases and J by 6 bases, with 9 bases between. The CDR3 is 13 amino acids. Germline CDR1 is MGHRA and CDR2 is YSYEKL. The CDR3 sequence: CASSQEARGEQYF. CDR3 DNA sequence: TGCGCCAGCAGCCAAGAGGCGAGGGGCGAGCAGTACTTC.

Ten or more counts support this clonotype. The chain combines TRBV5-1 with TRBJ2-3; the D gene is possibly TRBD2 (7 bases). There are 15 residues in the CDR3. V gave up 1 base and J gave up 1 base, with 10 bases separating them. Germline V gene lookup returns CDR1 SGHRS and CDR2 YFSETQ. CDR3 amino acids: CASSLRGAGTDTQYF. CDR3 nucleotides: TGCGCCAGCAGCTTGCGGGGGGCAGGCACAGATACGCAGTATTTT.

This chain uses TRBV5-1 with TRBJ2-2, with D possibly TRBD2 on 5 matching bases. The CDR3 sequence is 13 residues long. CDR1 is SGHRS and CDR2 is YFSETQ in the germline V gene. V was shortened by 0 bases and J by 8 bases, with 8 bases between the two germline ends. The CDR3 is CASSLGGRGELFF. In nucleotides, the CDR3 is TGCGCCAGCAGCTTGGGAGGGCGAGGGGAGCTGTTTTTT.

The gene calls are TRBV12-3 or TRBV12-4 and TRBJ1-1; no clear D. The CDR3 is made up of 15 amino acids. The ends were cut back, 5 bases at V and 3 bases at J, with 16 bases in the middle. In nucleotides, the CDR3 is TGTGCCAGCAGTCCTTCCGGCGGGTGGGACACTGAAGCTTTCTTT. It encodes CASSPSGGWDTEAFF.

This clonotype was observed a few times. J is TRBJ2-7 and V is TRBV6-2 or TRBV6-3; TRBD1 agrees at 10 bases. The CDR3 extends over 13 amino acids. Germline loops: CDR1 MNHEY, CDR2 SVGEGT. V gave up 7 bases and J gave up 3 bases; unmatched junction bases: 3. DNA of the CDR3: TGTGCCAGCAAAGGGACAGGGGACTACGAGCAGTACTTC. Translating it yields CASKGTGDYEQYF.

The rearrangement joins TRBV6-2 or TRBV6-3 to TRBJ1-5; 10 nucleotides match TRBD1. CDR3 length: 16 amino acids. Trimming cost V 4 bases and J 4 bases; bases outside gene matches: 7. Germline CDR1 is MNHEY and CDR2 is SVGEGT. DNA for the CDR3: TGTGCCAGCAGTTTGACAGGGGGCGTTTTTAATCAGCCCCAGCATTTT. Protein product: CASSLTGGVFNQPQHF.

V is TRBV10-3 and J is TRBJ2-1; 10 positions match TRBD2. With 6 bases clipped from V and 6 bases from J, the junction kept 5 bases outside the gene matches. The CDR3 totals 14 residues. Per germline, CDR1 ENHRY and CDR2 SYGVKD. In nucleotides, the CDR3 is TGTGCCATCAGCCCTCTAGCGGGAGTCAATGAGCAGTTCTTC. This encodes CAISPLAGVNEQFF.

Points on this clonotype: The junction shows a germline mismatch at one end, possibly a read error. V and J are TRBV28 and TRBJ2-7; D is unclear. This CDR3 has 15 residues. Germline CDR1 MDHEN, CDR2 SYDVKM. Here the CDR3 reads CDSSLCMISSYEQYF. CDR3 sequence (DNA): TGTGACAGCAGTTTATGCATGATTTCCTCCTACGAGCAGTACTTC.

The J gene is TRBJ2-3, the V gene TRBV20-1; D may be TRBD2 (6 bases). The CDR3 has 11 amino acids. In germline, CDR1 is DFQATT, CDR2 SNEGSKA (reference sequence). The germline V and J ends were trimmed by 3 bases and 11 bases, with 12 bases remaining between them. The CDR3 DNA sequence: TGCAGTGCTAGCGCCCTGGGGGGGCAGTATTTT. It translates to CSASALGGQYF.

This chain joins TRBV20-1 and TRBJ2-3; D remains ambiguous. The CDR3 contains 14 residues. Germline assignment: CDR1 DFQATT and CDR2 SNEGSKA (reference sequence). The V end was cut by 5 bases, the J end by 2 bases, with 14 bases between. The DNA of the CDR3 is TGCAGTGCTGTAGATATCACAGCCACAGATACGCAGTATTTT. This gives the protein CSAVDITATDTQYF.

The rearrangement links TRBV5-1 to TRBJ2-1, with 11 bases matching TRBD2. The germline CDR1 and CDR2 sequences are SGHRS and YFSETQ. The length of the CDR3 is 16 residues. V dropped 4 bases and J dropped 8; count of bases not matched to a gene: 11. The CDR3 loop is CASSPPGTSGTHEQFF. Here the CDR3 DNA reads TGCGCCAGCAGCCCTCCCGGGACTAGCGGAACCCATGAGCAGTTCTTC.

This clonotype appeared a few times. The gene calls are TRBV15 and TRBJ2-5; the D gene could be TRBD1 or TRBD2 (5 bases each). Trimming removed 0 bases from V and 0 bases from J, with 8 bases in between. The CDR3 length is 15 residues. CDR1 LNHNV and CDR2 YYDKDF come from the germline V gene (reference sequence). The DNA for the CDR3 is TGTGCCACCAGCAGAGAGGGGGTGTACCAAGAGACCCAGTACTTC. Translation gives CATSREGVYQETQYF.

The chain uses TRBV7-9 and TRBJ1-3; D gene ambiguous. There are 13 residues in the CDR3. V shed 5 bases and J shed 4 bases, with 9 bases lying between them. Germline CDR1 SEHNR, CDR2 FQNEAQ (reference sequence). The CDR3 DNA follows: TGTGCCAGCAGCCCCCGGCAGGGAAACACCATATATTTT. Residues: CASSPRQGNTIYF.

This clonotype has just a few counts. The chain joins TRBV5-1 to TRBJ1-4; D perhaps matches TRBD1 (5 bases). V gave up 0 bases and J gave up 8 bases, with 11 bases separating them. Per the germline V gene, CDR1 is SGHRS and CDR2 is YFSETQ. The CDR3 sequence is 14 residues long. The CDR3 region has the DNA TGCGCCAGCAGCTTGGACGGGACCCGAGAAAAACTGTTTTTT. The encoded protein is CASSLDGTREKLFF.

This clonotype has just a few counts. The V call is TRBV5-1, the J call TRBJ1-2, with TRBD1 as a possible D gene (5 bases). Germline V gene data show CDR1 as SGHRS and CDR2 as YFSETQ. The V and J ends lost 7 bases and 0 bases respectively, with 13 bases between them. The CDR3 consists of 14 residues. The CDR3 bases are TGCGCCAGCCAAGACAGCGATTCTAACTATGGCTACACCTTC. Translating gives CASQDSDSNYGYTF.

This clonotype came up a few times. The V and J genes are TRBV5-1 and TRBJ2-7; TRBD2 agrees at 10 bases. The CDR3 runs to 14 residues. Germline CDR1 is SGHRS and CDR2 is YFSETQ. The junction had 5 bases not matched to a gene; V was cut back by 4 bases and J by 4 bases. CDR3 amino acids: CASSIAGGLYEQYF. For the CDR3, the DNA is TGCGCCAGCAGCATAGCGGGAGGATTGTACGAGCAGTACTTC.

This chain links TRBV29-1 with TRBJ2-5, with D uncertain. CDR1 and CDR2 from the germline V gene are SQVTM and ANQGSEA. V was cut by 4 bases and J by 2 bases, with 5 bases left in between. The CDR3 extends over 11 amino acids. CDR3 in amino acids: CSVALQETQYF. CDR3 bases: TGCAGCGTTGCACTACAAGAGACCCAGTACTTC.

This clonotype was observed a handful of times. Written as DNA, the CDR3 is TGTGCCAGCAGGGGAGGGTTGAGCTCCTACGAGCAGTACTTC. Protein product: CASRGGLSSYEQYF. The chain is built from TRBV28 and TRBJ2-7; TRBD2 agrees at 7 bases. J lost 0 bases, V lost 6 bases, and 5 bases had no gene match. CDR1 and CDR2 from the germline V gene are MDHEN and SYDVKM. The CDR3 sequence is 14 residues long. Supplemented by reference TRBV28 and TRBJ2-7, the full variable domain reads DVKVTQSSRYLVKRTGEKVFLECVQDMDHENMFWYRQDPGLGLRLIYFSYDVKMKEKGDIPEGYSVSREKKERFSLILESASTNQTSMYLCASRGGLSSYEQYFGPGTRLTVT.

This chain joins TRBV5-1 and TRBJ2-3; D assignment may be TRBD1 or TRBD2 (6 bases each). The V end lost 0 bases, the J end lost 4 bases, and 18 bases lay between the germline ends. Per germline, CDR1 SGHRS and CDR2 YFSETQ. The CDR3 totals 17 residues. The CDR3 region has the DNA TGCGCCAGCAGCTTGGTCGGGACAAGGAGGGGGGCAGATACGCAGTATTTT. It specifies CASSLVGTRRGADTQYF.

This clonotype was picked up a small number of times. The chain couples TRBV12-3 or TRBV12-4 to TRBJ2-3; 8 nucleotides agree with TRBD1. The CDR3 spans 13 residues. V dropped 6 bases and J dropped 5; count of bases not matched to a gene: 4. The CDR3 sequence: CASRPTGGDTQYF. CDR3 bases: TGTGCCAGCAGGCCAACAGGGGGAGATACGCAGTATTTT.

Only a few counts were recorded for this clonotype. This rearrangement joins TRBV7-8 to TRBJ2-1; 7 bases match TRBD2. After removal of 5 bases from V and 0 bases from J, the junction contained 7 bases not matched to a gene. CDR3 size: 16 residues. Germline loops: CDR1 SGHVS, CDR2 FQNEAQ. The CDR3 reads CASSRQAGPSYNEQFF. In nucleotides, the CDR3 is TGTGCCAGCAGCAGACAAGCGGGGCCCTCCTACAATGAGCAGTTCTTC.

This clonotype has ten or more counts. DNA for the CDR3: TGCAGTGCATCAGGGGGCAGGGTGGAAAAACTGTTTTTT. It yields the protein CSASGGRVEKLFF. The chain combines TRBV20-1 with TRBJ1-4, with TRBD1 matching 8 bases. Unmatched junction bases numbered 8, after V lost 6 bases and J lost 8 bases. Germline CDR1 is DFQATT and CDR2 is SNEGSKA (reference sequence). CDR3 length: 13 residues.

This rearrangement joins TRBV14 to TRBJ1-6; a weak D match, TRBD1 (6 bases). This CDR3 has 10 residues. V was cut by 10 bases and J by 10 bases, with 8 bases left in between. Germline assignment: CDR1 SGHDN and CDR2 FVKESK. In nucleotides, the CDR3 is TGTGCCAACAGGGAGTCACCCCTCCACTTT. Translation gives CANRESPLHF.

V usage is TRBV7-2 and J usage is TRBJ1-5; D gene uncertain. The ends were cut back, 5 bases at V and 6 bases at J, with 17 bases in the middle. The CDR3 contains 15 residues. Germline V gives CDR1 SGHTA, CDR2 FQGNSA. CDR3 in amino acids: CASSNPDTFTQPQHF. The DNA of the CDR3 is TGTGCCAGCAGCAACCCCGACACGTTCACTCAGCCCCAGCATTTT.

This clonotype was detected a few times. This chain joins TRBV29-1 and TRBJ2-6; no clear D. The CDR3 is 15 amino acids. The germline gives CDR1 SQVTM, CDR2 ANQGSEA. Trimming shortened V by 7 bases and J by 0 bases, and 13 bases separated the two germline ends. The CDR3 sequence is CSALDGYSGANVLTF. In DNA, the CDR3 is TGCAGCGCCCTGGACGGATACTCTGGGGCCAACGTCCTGACTTTC.

This clonotype was recorded a few times. This chain joins TRBV30 and TRBJ1-1; 9 nucleotides match TRBD1. CDR3 size: 13 residues. CDR1 is GTSNPN and CDR2 is SVGIG in the germline V gene (reference sequence). V was clipped by 4 bases and J by 6 bases; unmatched bases: 6. The CDR3 reads CAWNGQGTSEAFF. CDR3 coding DNA: TGTGCCTGGAACGGACAGGGGACTTCTGAAGCTTTCTTT.

This clonotype has only a few counts. The rearrangement uses TRBV12-3 or TRBV12-4 and TRBJ2-1, with 10 positions matching TRBD2. The length of the CDR3 is 20 residues. With V trimmed by 4 bases and J by 4 bases, 19 bases remained unmatched. CDR3 bases: TGTGCCAGCAGTTCACCTAGCGGGAGTGGTTCGCTACGAAGGTACAATGAGCAGTTCTTC. Its protein product is CASSSPSGSGSLRRYNEQFF.

This clonotype appeared a few times. The CDR3 DNA is TGCGCCAGCAGCTTCGGGGGCCAGGTTTGGGAGACCCAGTACTTC. This sequence encodes CASSFGGQVWETQYF. This chain links TRBV5-1 with TRBJ2-5; D may correspond to TRBD1 or TRBD2 (6 bases each). V shed 2 bases and J shed 5 bases, with 16 bases lying between them. The CDR3 is 15 residues long. The germline V gene has CDR1 SGHRS and CDR2 YFSETQ.